One sample yielded the 17 T cell receptor beta chains listed below, sequenced in a study of identical twins. Via MiXCR, TCRdb re-called the 5' RACE reads, giving one row per CDR3 protein. This table has under 500,000 distinct CDR3 sequences, 13% to 15% appearing once. The same specimen was also included in a second study, on yellow fever vaccine responses in identical twins.

Sequenced: CD4+ T cells sorted from blood. The receptors originated from a young woman in good health.

This clonotype was seen only a few times. The chain uses TRBV14 and TRBJ2-1; D might be TRBD1 or TRBD2, each matching 6 bases. V dropped 4 bases and J dropped 0 bases, with 16 bases sitting between them. There are 17 residues in the CDR3. Looked up from germline, CDR1 is SGHDN and CDR2 is FVKESK. The DNA for the CDR3 is TGTGCCAGCAGCCGACGAGGCGGAGGGGGCTCCTACAATGAGCAGTTCTTC. It codes for CASSRRGGGGSYNEQFF.

This clonotype was detected ten times or more. The genes are TRBV4-3 and TRBJ2-7; D is perhaps TRBD2 (5 bases). The CDR3 consists of 15 residues. Trimming shortened V by 0 bases and J by 2 bases, and 11 bases separated the two germline ends. The germline V gene encodes CDR1 LGHNA and CDR2 YSLEER. CDR3: CASSQEEGRTYEQYF. The CDR3 bases are TGCGCCAGCAGCCAAGAAGAGGGTAGAACCTACGAGCAGTACTTC.

This chain connects TRBV7-9 to TRBJ2-3, with D perhaps TRBD2 (5 bases). Germline values: CDR1 SEHNR, CDR2 FQNEAQ (reference sequence). With 5 bases removed from V and 2 bases from J, the gap between germline ends came to 8 bases. This CDR3 has 13 amino acids. DNA for the CDR3: TGTGCCAGCAGCCGGGAACTCACAGATACGCAGTATTTT. The encoded protein is CASSRELTDTQYF.

The CDR3 sequence is CSASRTSGSSDTQYF. CDR3 nucleotide sequence: TGCAGTGCTTCAAGGACTAGCGGGAGCTCAGATACGCAGTATTTT. The genes are TRBV20-1 and TRBJ2-3; 13 positions match TRBD2. V was pared by 5 bases and J by 4 bases, with 6 bases of the junction left unmatched. Per the germline V gene, CDR1 is DFQATT and CDR2 is SNEGSKA (reference sequence). The CDR3 is made up of 15 amino acids.

This clonotype has only a few counts. CDR3 protein: CASSLAQGEYEQYF. CDR3 nucleotides: TGTGCCAGCAGTTTAGCTCAGGGGGAGTACGAGCAGTACTTC. The genes are TRBV12-3 or TRBV12-4 and TRBJ2-7, with 7 bases lining up with TRBD1. V gave up 0 bases and J gave up 4 bases; unmatched junction bases: 3. This CDR3 comprises 14 residues.

This chain uses TRBV5-1 with TRBJ2-2, with D unresolved. The V gene lost 2 bases and the J gene lost 3 bases, with 8 bases spanning the gap. The CDR3 contains 14 residues. The germline V gene has CDR1 SGHRS and CDR2 YFSETQ. CDR3 sequence (DNA): TGCGCCAGCAGCTTCGAAGGGTACACCGGGGAGCTGTTTTTT. Translation gives CASSFEGYTGELFF.

This clonotype appeared many times. One junction end does not reproduce the germline sequence, and a read error may be involved. The J gene is TRBJ2-1, the V gene TRBV7-9, with D unresolved. From germline, CDR1 is SEHNR and CDR2 FQNEAQ (reference sequence). The CDR3 length is 11 residues. The DNA of the CDR3 is TGCGCCAGCAGCCTGCGTAATGAGCAGTTCTTC. Translating gives CASSLRNEQFF.

V usage is TRBV4-1 and J usage is TRBJ2-7, with TRBD1 identical over 8 bases. The CDR3 extends over 15 amino acids. The J segment lost 2 bases and the V segment lost 3 bases, leaving 6 bases of the junction unmatched. Per germline, CDR1 MGHRA and CDR2 YSYEKL. As DNA, the CDR3 is TGCGCCAGCAGCCAGGCACAGGGGGGACCCTACGAGCAGTACTTC. Its translation: CASSQAQGGPYEQYF.

The chain employs TRBV6-2 or TRBV6-3 and TRBJ1-5, with 7 bases aligning to TRBD1. The CDR3 length is 12 residues. Germline V CDR1 and CDR2: MNHEY, SVGEGT. With 9 bases clipped from V and 4 bases from J, the junction kept 3 bases outside the gene matches. CDR3 sequence (DNA): TGTGCCAGTGGACAGGCTAATCAGCCCCAGCATTTT. This sequence encodes CASGQANQPQHF.

There are a few counts of this clonotype. This chain connects TRBV28 to TRBJ2-2; D gene unclear. V lost 4 bases and J lost 3, with 18 bases in between. The CDR3 runs to 17 residues. Germline V gene lookup returns CDR1 MDHEN and CDR2 SYDVKM. In DNA form, the CDR3 reads TGTGCCAGCAGTTCCCCTCTAGGTCTTTCGCACACCGGGGAGCTGTTTTTT. Translated: CASSSPLGLSHTGELFF.

The CDR3: CASSFPRGEQYF. The CDR3 DNA reads TGTGCCAGCAGTTTCCCGAGGGGCGAGCAGTACTTC. The V call is TRBV12-3 or TRBV12-4, the J call TRBJ2-7; D tentatively fits TRBD1 or TRBD2 (5 bases each). The CDR3 runs to 12 residues. Trimming shortened V by 3 bases and J by 6 bases, and 9 bases separated the two germline ends.

This clonotype turned up a few times. V usage is TRBV20-1 and J usage is TRBJ2-3, with TRBD2 identical over 8 bases. The trim removed 7 bases at V and 4 bases at J, leaving 13 bases unmatched. Germline V CDR1 and CDR2: DFQATT, SNEGSKA (reference sequence). This CDR3 spans 15 amino acids. For the CDR3, the DNA is TGCAGTGGTACCTCCGGGACTAGTAGGGCAGATACGCAGTATTTT. The encoded protein is CSGTSGTSRADTQYF.

This rearrangement joins TRBV27 to TRBJ2-7; the D call may be TRBD1 or TRBD2 (6 bases each). Trimming pared 4 bases from V and 2 bases from J, leaving 12 bases between. The germline V gene has CDR1 MNHEY and CDR2 SMNVEV (reference sequence). The CDR3 runs 14 residues. CDR3 in amino acids: CASSSPGAAYEQYF. CDR3 coding DNA: TGTGCCAGCAGTTCCCCGGGGGCCGCCTACGAGCAGTACTTC.

The chain recombines TRBV5-4 with TRBJ2-3; 8 positions match TRBD2. The CDR3 runs 18 residues. J gave up 0 bases and V 3 bases, and 12 bases lay outside the gene matches. Per germline, CDR1 SGHNT and CDR2 YYREEE (reference sequence). CDR3 in amino acids: CASSSPGLGVASTDTQYF. CDR3 DNA sequence: TGTGCCAGCAGCTCGCCGGGACTAGGAGTTGCTAGCACAGATACGCAGTATTTT.

This clonotype was counted between two and nine times. The V and J genes are TRBV7-2 and TRBJ2-3, with 10 bases aligning to TRBD2. The length of the CDR3 is 22 residues. Per the germline V gene, CDR1 is SGHTA and CDR2 is FQGNSA. J gave up 0 bases and V 2 bases, and 20 bases lay outside the gene matches. The CDR3 region is CASSLPVFGLKAGGYSTDTQYF. The CDR3 nucleotides read TGTGCCAGCAGCTTACCCGTTTTCGGCCTAAAAGCGGGAGGGTATAGCACAGATACGCAGTATTTT.

This clonotype was counted a few times. The V call is TRBV5-5, the J call TRBJ2-7, with a weak D call TRBD1 (6 bases). The CDR3 runs to 16 residues. Per the germline V gene, CDR1 is SGHKS and CDR2 is YYEKEE (reference sequence). V lost 0 bases and J 4 bases, leaving 17 bases between the germline ends. CDR3 sequence (DNA): TGTGCCAGCAGCTTGGTACCCAGGGGTGCTCCTTACGAGCAGTACTTC. Translation: CASSLVPRGAPYEQYF.

The chain employs TRBV18 and TRBJ2-5; TRBD1 is a possible D gene (6 bases). Trimming removed 8 bases at V and 3 bases at J, with 13 bases between. The CDR3 consists of 13 residues. Germline V gene sequence: CDR1 KGHSH, CDR2 LQKENI. CDR3 in amino acids: CASNGDIEETQYF. The CDR3 DNA follows: TGTGCCAGCAACGGGGACATCGAAGAGACCCAGTACTTC.